This note documents a single T cell receptor beta chain sequence. This CDR3 comprises 13 residues. Trimming stripped 2 bases from V and 5 bases from J, with 13 bases between. Per the germline V gene, CDR1 is GTSNPN and CDR2 is SVGIG (reference sequence). The sample is drawn from a study of control samples from healthy donors and cancer patients. The protocol was immunoSEQ multiplex PCR, while the TCRdb copy is restricted to in-frame clones and leaves out a portion. Counted here are 150,000 to 200,000 clones, 80% to 90% occurring once; the ten biggest clones make up around 11%. The rearrangement uses TRBV30 and TRBJ2-7; D gene unclear. The TCR originated in a man aged 25-40 years in good health. The sequencing sample was made of blood. The CDR3 DNA follows: TGTGCCTGGAGTACTCTTTGGGGTGACGAGCAGTACTTC. Amino acid sequence: CAWSTLWGDEQYF. The whole variable domain, filled in from reference TRBV30 and TRBJ2-7, reads SQTIHQWPATLVQPVGSPLSLECTVEGTSNPNLYWYRQAAGRGLQLLFYSVGIGQISSEVPQNLSASRPQDRQFILSSKKLLLSDSGFYLCAWSTLWGDEQYFGPGTRLTVT.